The present entry profiles one T cell receptor (beta chain) with its context. This entry comes from a study of blood T cell repertoires in COVID-19. Authors' data handling: Reference gene primer amplification in the assay estimated nucleated cell counts. Clones were read by immunoSEQ multiplex PCR, and TCRdb kept only the in-frame ones, dropping some. The DNA gave D and trimming, while V, J and clone size come from that table. The sample lists 100,000 to 150,000 clones, roughly 88% occurring once. Source material: peripheral blood. The sequence was obtained from a man in his 70s with active COVID-19.

The CDR3: CASSLEYRPSYEQYF. The CDR3 DNA reads TGTGCCAGCAGTTTAGAATACAGGCCCTCCTACGAGCAGTACTTC. The chain has TRBV27 and TRBJ2-7, with D perhaps matching TRBD1 (5 bases). The CDR3 length is 15 residues. Trimming removed 2 bases from V and 0 bases from J, with 11 bases in between. CDR1 and CDR2 (germline): MNHEY, SMNVEV (reference sequence).